This T cell receptor beta chain derives from a study of blood T cell repertoires in COVID-19. Overall study context: Acute and convalescent COVID-19 specimens originated in the United States, Italy and Spain.

Repertoires were generated with immunoSEQ multiplex PCR, while TCRdb's copy carries only in-frame clones and drops some. The top ten clones hold about 3% of a sample with 95,000 to 120,000 clones, 70% to 90% of them seen once. Germline CDR1 and CDR2: SGHNT and YYREEE (reference sequence). Trimming cost V 4 bases and J 8 bases; bases outside gene matches: 10. The CDR3 is 14 residues long. This clone occurred once. This sequence was found in a man between 40 and 49 years old with acute or convalescent COVID-19. Specimen: peripheral blood. The J gene is TRBJ1-2, the V gene TRBV5-4; TRBD1 matches 8 bases. CDR3 bases: TGTGCCAGCAGCGAGCGGACAGGGCGAGGCGGCTACACCTTC. This encodes CASSERTGRGGYTF.